These 30 T cell receptor beta chains share one sample of origin, sequenced in a study of blood T cell repertoires in COVID-19. Using immunoSEQ multiplex PCR, the repertoire was profiled, and TCRdb retains in-frame clones only, with some absent. The sample holds about 440,000 clones, roughly 91% seen once. Sequencing input: peripheral blood. All receptors derive from a woman between 25 and 40 years old with acute or convalescent COVID-19.

The rearrangement links TRBV5-1 to TRBJ2-2; the match to TRBD1 covers 12 bases. Germline V gene lookup returns CDR1 SGHRS and CDR2 YFSETQ. The ends lost 1 base at V and 2 bases at J; junction bases unmatched: 9. The CDR3 has 19 residues. The CDR3 DNA reads as TGCGCCAGCAGCTTGCCGGGACAGGGGGCGTTGAGAAACACCGGGGAGCTGTTTTTT. Its protein product is CASSLPGQGALRNTGELFF.

The sample holds a few counts of this clone. The V call is TRBV13, the J call TRBJ1-5; 11 bases align to TRBD1. The V segment lost 6 bases and the J segment 3 bases; nucleotides outside the gene matches: 7. Looked up from germline, CDR1 is PRHDT and CDR2 is FYEKMQ (reference sequence). The CDR3 is made up of 16 amino acids. CDR3 loop: CASSYRTGGNNQPQHF. Here the CDR3 DNA reads TGTGCCAGCAGTTATCGGACAGGGGGCAACAATCAGCCCCAGCATTTT.

The chain links TRBV9 to TRBJ1-1, with a weak D call TRBD1 (5 bases). The germline gives CDR1 SGDLS, CDR2 YYNGEE. The CDR3 sequence is 14 residues long. V lost 0 bases, J lost 6 bases, and 12 bases lay in between. The CDR3 DNA is TGTGCCAGCAGCGTAGCCGGCAGGGCGTCTGAAGCTTTCTTT. This codes for CASSVAGRASEAFF.

CDR3 protein: CASSLDGSPYQPQHF. DNA for the CDR3: TGTGCCAGCAGTTTAGACGGGTCGCCCTATCAGCCCCAGCATTTT. The chain is built from TRBV27 and TRBJ1-5; D is unclear. V dropped 2 bases and J dropped 5 bases, with 13 bases sitting between them. The CDR3 has 15 residues. Germline CDR1 MNHEY, CDR2 SMNVEV (reference sequence).

This clone was detected a few times. This sequence joins TRBV6-1 and TRBJ1-3, with D perhaps TRBD1 (5 bases). Trimming stripped 4 bases from V and 1 base from J, with 14 bases between. Germline V gene sequence: CDR1 MNHNS, CDR2 SASEGT. The CDR3 is 16 residues long. CDR3 sequence reads: CASSGQFAGSGNTIYF. The CDR3 nucleotides are TGTGCCAGCAGTGGACAGTTCGCGGGGTCTGGAAACACCATATATTTT.

This chain connects TRBV24-1 to TRBJ1-2; D is unresolved. CDR1 is KGHDR, CDR2 SFDVKD, per germline. V was trimmed by 5 bases and J by 0 bases, leaving 9 bases between them. The length of the CDR3 is 14 residues. CDR3 residues: CATSASLTNYGYTF. The CDR3 coding sequence is TGTGCCACCAGTGCCTCTTTAACTAACTATGGCTACACCTTC.

The V and J genes are TRBV7-3 and TRBJ2-7, with a possible D match to TRBD2 (5 bases). Deletions cut 5 bases from V and 5 bases from J, with 13 bases between. In germline, CDR1 is SGHTA, CDR2 FQGTGA. The CDR3 has 13 amino acids. DNA for the CDR3: TGTGCCAGCAGCCGAGGGAGTAGGCACGAGCAGTACTTC. Its protein product is CASSRGSRHEQYF.

This chain links TRBV25-1 with TRBJ1-6, with 9 positions matching TRBD1. The CDR3 is made up of 13 amino acids. V lost 4 bases to trimming and J lost 10 bases; unmatched junction nucleotides: 2. Germline V gives CDR1 MGHDK, CDR2 SYGVNS. In nucleotides, the CDR3 is TGTGCCAGCAGTGGGGGACAGGGATCACCCCTCCACTTT. This translates into CASSGGQGSPLHF.

The J gene is TRBJ2-5, the V gene TRBV24-1; possibly TRBD1 for D (5 bases). Germline CDR1 is KGHDR and CDR2 is SFDVKD. V lost 1 base and J 3 bases, leaving 8 bases between the germline ends. The CDR3 covers 14 residues. The CDR3 DNA sequence: TGTGCCACCAGTGATTTTAAGGGGAAAGAGACCCAGTACTTC. It translates to CATSDFKGKETQYF.

The V call is TRBV19, the J call TRBJ1-1; a possible D gene is TRBD1 (5 bases). The germline gives CDR1 LNHDA, CDR2 SQIVND (reference sequence). The CDR3 has 12 amino acids. Trimming removed 6 bases at V and 6 bases at J, with 11 bases between. The CDR3 DNA follows: TGTGCCAGTAGCCCAATAGGGGCTGAAGCTTTCTTT. Amino acid sequence: CASSPIGAEAFF.

The chain couples TRBV7-9 to TRBJ2-7; no clear D gene. Germline V CDR1 and CDR2: SEHNR, FQNEAQ (reference sequence). The V and J ends lost 5 bases and 4 bases respectively, with 15 bases between them. The CDR3 is made up of 14 amino acids. Here the CDR3 DNA reads TGTGCCAGCAGCCCACCGACACCACCGTACGAGCAGTACTTC. Its protein product is CASSPPTPPYEQYF. The whole variable domain, remainder taken from reference TRBV7-9 and TRBJ2-7, is DTGVSQNPRHKITKRGQNVTFRCDPISEHNRLYWYRQTLGQGPEFLTYFQNEAQLEKSRLLSDRFSAERPKGSFSTLEIQRTEQGDSAMYLCASSPPTPPYEQYFGPGTRLTVT.

This chain uses TRBV19 with TRBJ1-5; no definite D call. There are 15 residues in the CDR3. V gave up 2 bases and J gave up 6 bases, with 14 bases separating them. Germline lookup yields CDR1 LNHDA and CDR2 SQIVND (reference sequence). The CDR3 spells CASSISSQRGQPQHF. The DNA of the CDR3 is TGTGCCAGTAGTATATCGAGTCAACGGGGTCAGCCCCAGCATTTT.

This clone has ten or more counts. This chain connects TRBV13 to TRBJ2-3; D is possibly TRBD2 (6 bases). V lost 1 base, J lost 0 bases, and 11 bases lay in between. Germline V gene lookup returns CDR1 PRHDT and CDR2 FYEKMQ (reference sequence). This CDR3 spans 16 amino acids. The CDR3, as DNA: TGTGCCAGCAGCTTAGAAGCGGGCTCTAGCACAGATACGCAGTATTTT. Translated, it gives CASSLEAGSSTDTQYF.

The gene calls are TRBV11-1 and TRBJ2-1, with a weak D call TRBD1 (5 bases). The CDR3 is 15 amino acids. Trimming left V 5 bases short and J 8 bases short, with 19 bases between. The germline gives CDR1 SGHAT, CDR2 FQDESV (reference sequence). CDR3 in amino acids: CASSRSGHSIDEQFF. For the CDR3, the DNA is TGTGCCAGCAGCCGGTCCGGACACTCGATCGATGAGCAGTTCTTC.

The chain couples TRBV24-1 to TRBJ1-2; TRBD1 agrees at 10 bases. The V segment lost 3 bases and the J segment 3 bases; nucleotides outside the gene matches: 3. This CDR3 has 15 residues. In germline, CDR1 is KGHDR, CDR2 SFDVKD. This chain's CDR3 is CATSDPGQGDYGYTF. DNA of the CDR3: TGTGCCACCAGTGATCCAGGACAGGGGGACTATGGCTACACCTTC.

The chain employs TRBV29-1 and TRBJ2-3; possibly TRBD1 for D (5 bases). CDR3 length equals 16 residues. The germline V gene has CDR1 SQVTM and CDR2 ANQGSEA. V gave up 4 bases and J gave up 3 bases, with 20 bases separating them. CDR3 protein: CSVVGRARIGTDTQYF. Here the CDR3 DNA reads TGCAGCGTTGTAGGCAGGGCCCGCATTGGGACAGATACGCAGTATTTT.

The V and J genes are TRBV7-3 and TRBJ2-1, with D uncertain. The ends were cut back, 0 bases at V and 3 bases at J, with 12 bases in the middle. Germline CDR1 and CDR2: SGHTA and FQGTGA. The CDR3 loop spans 16 amino acids. The CDR3 coding sequence is TGTGCCAGCAGCTTAACCCCTCAACAAGACTACAATGAGCAGTTCTTC. This encodes CASSLTPQQDYNEQFF.

This rearrangement joins TRBV5-4 to TRBJ2-3, with D maybe TRBD2 (5 bases). The CDR3 totals 15 residues. Germline CDR1 SGHNT, CDR2 YYREEE (reference sequence). Trimming removed 6 bases from V and 1 base from J, with 15 bases in between. The DNA of the CDR3 is TGTGCCAGCACCCCCGATGGAGCGGGCACAGATACGCAGTATTTT. Protein: CASTPDGAGTDTQYF. The full variable domain, rest sourced from reference TRBV5-4 and TRBJ2-3, is ETGVTQSPTHLIKTRGQQVTLRCSSQSGHNTVSWYQQALGQGPQFIFQYYREEENGRGNFPPRFSGLQFPNYSSELNVNALELDDSALYLCASTPDGAGTDTQYFGPGTRLTVL.

The chain links TRBV6-5 to TRBJ2-7, with 8 bases identical to TRBD1. The CDR3 runs 15 residues. Germline CDR1 is MNHEY and CDR2 is SVGAGI. With 0 bases clipped from V and 4 bases from J, the junction kept 5 bases outside the gene matches. The CDR3 DNA sequence: TGTGCCAGCAGTTACTCGCCGGGACAGGTATACGAGCAGTACTTC. Translated, it gives CASSYSPGQVYEQYF.

DNA of the CDR3: TGTGCCAGCTCATCGACAGTTTACACTGAAGCTTTCTTT. Translation gives CASSSTVYTEAFF. The chain is built from TRBV18 and TRBJ1-1; a weak D match, TRBD1 (5 bases). From germline, CDR1 is KGHSH and CDR2 LQKENI. The CDR3 extends over 13 amino acids. Between the trimmed V and J ends, which lost 5 bases and 3 bases, there was a span of 10 bases.

This clone was counted once. The CDR3: CASSSTPDRTGKQETQYF. CDR3 coding DNA: TGCGCCAGCAGCTCTACGCCGGACAGGACGGGAAAACAAGAGACCCAGTACTTC. The chain uses TRBV5-1 and TRBJ2-5; 7 nucleotides line up with TRBD1. The germline V gene encodes CDR1 SGHRS and CDR2 YFSETQ. The CDR3 covers 18 residues. V was clipped by 3 bases and J by 2 bases; unmatched bases: 16.

This sequence joins TRBV7-3 and TRBJ1-4; possibly TRBD1 for D (5 bases). Trimming stripped 1 base from V and 6 bases from J, with 9 bases between. Germline CDR1 and CDR2: SGHTA and FQGTGA. CDR3 length: 14 residues. CDR3 region: CASSLRGVDEKLFF. CDR3 nucleotides: TGTGCCAGCAGCTTAAGGGGGGTGGATGAAAAACTGTTTTTT.

The V call is TRBV10-3, the J call TRBJ1-2; D gene unclear. The V end was cut by 2 bases, the J end by 2 bases, with 6 bases between. The CDR3 has 13 amino acids. Germline V gives CDR1 ENHRY, CDR2 SYGVKD. The CDR3 protein is CAISEASNYGYTF. CDR3 in DNA: TGTGCCATCAGTGAGGCAAGCAACTATGGCTACACCTTC.

The V and J genes are TRBV28 and TRBJ1-6; 7 bases are shared with TRBD1. CDR3 length equals 13 residues. CDR1 is MDHEN and CDR2 is SYDVKM in the germline V gene. Trimming at V came to 9 bases and at J to 10 bases, leaving 9 bases not matched to a gene. This CDR3 reads CASGGTEQSPLHF. The CDR3 DNA is TGTGCCAGTGGAGGGACAGAACAATCACCCCTCCACTTT.

V and J are TRBV2 and TRBJ2-5; 7 nucleotides agree with TRBD2. This CDR3 comprises 15 residues. Germline CDR1 reads SNHLY; CDR2 reads FYNNEI. V lost 8 bases to trimming and J lost 2 bases; unmatched junction nucleotides: 11. The CDR3 nucleotides read TGTGCCAGCGGGGAGCGGGGTACGATTCAAGAGACCCAGTACTTC. As protein: CASGERGTIQETQYF. Looking up the rest from reference TRBV2 and TRBJ2-5 gives the full variable domain: EPEVTQTPSHQVTQMGQEVILRCVPISNHLYFYWYRQILGQKVEFLVSFYNNEISEKSEIFDDQFSVERPDGSNFTLKIRSTKLEDSAMYFCASGERGTIQETQYFGPGTRLLVL.

The V gene is TRBV6-5, the J gene TRBJ1-6; TRBD1 is a possible D gene (6 bases). V dropped 0 bases and J dropped 10 bases, with 10 bases sitting between them. The germline V gene has CDR1 MNHEY and CDR2 SVGAGI. CDR3 length equals 14 residues. The CDR3 reads CASSYSGTHSPLHF. In DNA form, the CDR3 reads TGTGCCAGCAGTTACTCCGGGACACACTCACCCCTCCACTTT.

The V gene is TRBV5-4, the J gene TRBJ1-3; 7 bases agree with TRBD1. V trimming: 5 bases; J trimming: 0 bases; junction bases outside the gene matches: 8. Germline CDR1 SGHNT, CDR2 YYREEE (reference sequence). The CDR3 consists of 16 residues. CDR3: CASSTDRARSGNTIYF. Written as DNA, the CDR3 is TGTGCCAGCAGTACAGACAGGGCCCGCTCTGGAAACACCATATATTTT.

The rearrangement joins TRBV12-3 or TRBV12-4 to TRBJ1-1; D call uncertain. The CDR3 totals 13 residues. Trimming cost V 6 bases and J 2 bases, with 10 bases left between them. The CDR3 loop is CASRPPGNTEAFF. In DNA form, the CDR3 reads TGTGCCAGCAGGCCTCCGGGAAACACTGAAGCTTTCTTT.

The chain uses TRBV30 and TRBJ1-5; possibly TRBD1 for D (5 bases). The CDR3 covers 13 residues. Trimming left V 2 bases short and J 7 bases short, with 12 bases between. CDR1 and CDR2 from the germline V gene are GTSNPN and SVGIG (reference sequence). CDR3 residues: CAWSSSRGQPQHF. CDR3 DNA sequence: TGTGCCTGGAGTTCGTCTCGGGGGCAGCCCCAGCATTTT.

The chain employs TRBV4-2 and TRBJ2-7; TRBD2 matches 13 bases. The CDR3 sequence is 18 residues long. V was clipped by 2 bases and J by 0 bases; unmatched bases: 7. The germline gives CDR1 LGHNA, CDR2 YNFKEQ. CDR3 in DNA: TGTGCCAGCAGCCAACACACTAGCGGGGGGGATAGCTCCTACGAGCAGTACTTC. Protein sequence: CASSQHTSGGDSSYEQYF.